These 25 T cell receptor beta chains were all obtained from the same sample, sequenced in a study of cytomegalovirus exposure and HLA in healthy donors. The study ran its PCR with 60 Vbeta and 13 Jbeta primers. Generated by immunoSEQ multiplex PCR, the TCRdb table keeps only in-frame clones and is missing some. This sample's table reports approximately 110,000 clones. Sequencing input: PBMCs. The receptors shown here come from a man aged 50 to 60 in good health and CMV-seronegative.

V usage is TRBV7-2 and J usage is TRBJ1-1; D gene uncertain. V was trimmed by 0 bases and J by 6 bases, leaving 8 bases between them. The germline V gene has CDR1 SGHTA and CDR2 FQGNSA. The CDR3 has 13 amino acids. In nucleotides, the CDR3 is TGTGCCAGCAGCTTAGCCGAGTTTTCTGAAGCTTTCTTT. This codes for CASSLAEFSEAFF.

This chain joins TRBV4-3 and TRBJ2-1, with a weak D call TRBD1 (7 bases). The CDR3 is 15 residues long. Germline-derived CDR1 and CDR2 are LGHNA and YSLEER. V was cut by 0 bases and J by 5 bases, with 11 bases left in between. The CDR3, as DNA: TGCGCCAGCAGCCAAGATTCCAGGGGGGACAATGAGCAGTTCTTC. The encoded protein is CASSQDSRGDNEQFF.

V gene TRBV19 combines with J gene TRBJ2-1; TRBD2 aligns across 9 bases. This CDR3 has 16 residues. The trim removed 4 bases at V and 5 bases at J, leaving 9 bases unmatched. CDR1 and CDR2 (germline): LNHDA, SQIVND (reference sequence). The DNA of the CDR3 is TGTGCCAGTAGTAGGCCCGGAAGCGGGGGGAACAATGAGCAGTTCTTC. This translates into CASSRPGSGGNNEQFF.

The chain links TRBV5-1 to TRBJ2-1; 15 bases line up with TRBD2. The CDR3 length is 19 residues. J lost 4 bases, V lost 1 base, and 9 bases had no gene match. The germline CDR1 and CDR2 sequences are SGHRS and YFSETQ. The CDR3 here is CASSLYGLAGGKGYNEQFF. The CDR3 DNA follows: TGCGCCAGCAGCTTGTATGGACTAGCGGGAGGGAAAGGTTACAATGAGCAGTTCTTC. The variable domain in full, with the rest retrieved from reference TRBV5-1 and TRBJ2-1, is KAGVTQTPRYLIKTRGQQVTLSCSPISGHRSVSWYQQTPGQGLQFLFEYFSETQRNKGNFPGRFSGRQFSNSRSEMNVSTLELGDSALYLCASSLYGLAGGKGYNEQFFGPGTRLTVL.

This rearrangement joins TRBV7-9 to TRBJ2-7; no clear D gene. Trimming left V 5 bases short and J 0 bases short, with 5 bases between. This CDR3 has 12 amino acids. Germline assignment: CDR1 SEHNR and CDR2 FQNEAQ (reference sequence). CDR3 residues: CASSLSSYEQYF. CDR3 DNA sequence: TGTGCCAGCAGCCTGAGCTCCTACGAGCAGTACTTC.

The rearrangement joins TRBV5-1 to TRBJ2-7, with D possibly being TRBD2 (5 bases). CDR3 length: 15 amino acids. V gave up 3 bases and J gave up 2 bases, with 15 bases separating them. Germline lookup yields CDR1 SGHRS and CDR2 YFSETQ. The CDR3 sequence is CASSSRAGRAYEQYF. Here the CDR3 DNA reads TGCGCCAGCAGCTCGCGGGCCGGGCGGGCCTACGAGCAGTACTTC.

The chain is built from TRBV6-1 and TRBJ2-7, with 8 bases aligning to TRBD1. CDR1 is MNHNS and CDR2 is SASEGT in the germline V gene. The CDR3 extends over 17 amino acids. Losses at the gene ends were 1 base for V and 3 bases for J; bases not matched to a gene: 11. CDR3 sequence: CASSEDPNRTGHYEQYF. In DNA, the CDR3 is TGTGCCAGCAGTGAAGACCCGAACAGGACAGGGCACTACGAGCAGTACTTC.

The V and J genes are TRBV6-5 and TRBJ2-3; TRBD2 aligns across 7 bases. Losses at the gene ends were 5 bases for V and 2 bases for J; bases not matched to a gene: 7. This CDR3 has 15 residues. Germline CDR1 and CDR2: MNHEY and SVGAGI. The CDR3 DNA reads TGTGCCAGCAGTCTAGTGGGGGGGTACACAGATACGCAGTATTTT. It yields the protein CASSLVGGYTDTQYF.

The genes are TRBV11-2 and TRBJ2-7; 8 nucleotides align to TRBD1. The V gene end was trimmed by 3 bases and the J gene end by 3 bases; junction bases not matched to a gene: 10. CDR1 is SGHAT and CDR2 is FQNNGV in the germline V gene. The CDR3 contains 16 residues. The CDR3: CASSFFGTGEFYEQYF. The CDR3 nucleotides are TGTGCCAGCAGCTTTTTCGGGACAGGCGAATTCTACGAGCAGTACTTC. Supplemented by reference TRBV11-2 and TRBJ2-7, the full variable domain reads EAGVAQSPRYKIIEKRQSVAFWCNPISGHATLYWYQQILGQGPKLLIQFQNNGVVDDSQLPKDRFSAERLKGVDSTLKIQPAKLEDSAVYLCASSFFGTGEFYEQYFGPGTRLTVT.

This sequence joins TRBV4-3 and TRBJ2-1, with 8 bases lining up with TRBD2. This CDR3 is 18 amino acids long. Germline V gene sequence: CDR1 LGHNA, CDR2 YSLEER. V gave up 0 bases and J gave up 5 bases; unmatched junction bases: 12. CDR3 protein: CASSQDLVRAGANNEQFF. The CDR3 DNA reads TGCGCCAGCAGCCAAGATCTTGTTCGAGCGGGGGCTAACAATGAGCAGTTCTTC.

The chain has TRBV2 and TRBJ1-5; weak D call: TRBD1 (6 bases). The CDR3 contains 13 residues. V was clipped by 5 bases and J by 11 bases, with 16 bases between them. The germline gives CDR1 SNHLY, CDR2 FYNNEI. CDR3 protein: CASSPGQGMTQHF. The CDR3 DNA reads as TGTGCCAGCAGTCCGGGACAAGGCATGACCCAGCATTTT. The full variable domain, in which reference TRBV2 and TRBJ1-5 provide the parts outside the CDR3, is EPEVTQTPSHQVTQMGQEVILRCVPISNHLYFYWYRQILGQKVEFLVSFYNNEISEKSEIFDDQFSVERPDGSNFTLKIRSTKLEDSAMYFCASSPGQGMTQHFGDGTRLSIL.

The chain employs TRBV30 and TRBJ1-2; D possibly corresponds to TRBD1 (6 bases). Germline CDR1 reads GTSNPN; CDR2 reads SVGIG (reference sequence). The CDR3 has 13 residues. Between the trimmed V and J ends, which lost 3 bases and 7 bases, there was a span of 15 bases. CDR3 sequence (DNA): TGTGCCTGGAGAGGACAGTCCGTCGGTGGCTACACCTTC. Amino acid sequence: CAWRGQSVGGYTF.

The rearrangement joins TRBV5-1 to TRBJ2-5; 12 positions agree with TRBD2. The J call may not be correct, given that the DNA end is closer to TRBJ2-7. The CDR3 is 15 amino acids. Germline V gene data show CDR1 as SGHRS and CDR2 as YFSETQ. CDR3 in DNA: TGCGCCAGCAGCGAGCGGACTAGCGGGGACGACGAGCAGTACTTC. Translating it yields CASSERTSGDDEQYF.

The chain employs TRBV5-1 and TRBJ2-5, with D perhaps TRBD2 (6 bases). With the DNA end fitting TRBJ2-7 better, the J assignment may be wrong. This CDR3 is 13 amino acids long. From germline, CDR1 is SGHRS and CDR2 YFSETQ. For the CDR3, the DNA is TGCGCCAGCAGCAGGTGGGGCGGGGACGAGCAGTACTTC. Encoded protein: CASSRWGGDEQYF.

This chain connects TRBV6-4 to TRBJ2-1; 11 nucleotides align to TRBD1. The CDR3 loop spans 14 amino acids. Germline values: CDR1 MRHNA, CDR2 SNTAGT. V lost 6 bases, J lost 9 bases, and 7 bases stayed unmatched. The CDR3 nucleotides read TGTGCCAGCAGCCCGGACAGGGGGCAGGGTGAGCAGTTCTTC. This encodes CASSPDRGQGEQFF.

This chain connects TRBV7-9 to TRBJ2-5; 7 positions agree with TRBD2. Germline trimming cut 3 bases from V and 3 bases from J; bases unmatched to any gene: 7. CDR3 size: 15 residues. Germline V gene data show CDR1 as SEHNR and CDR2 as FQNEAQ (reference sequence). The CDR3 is CASSFKASGEETQYF. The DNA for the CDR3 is TGTGCCAGCAGCTTTAAGGCTAGCGGAGAAGAGACCCAGTACTTC. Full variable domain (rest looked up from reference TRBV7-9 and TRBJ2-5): DTGVSQNPRHKITKRGQNVTFRCDPISEHNRLYWYRQTLGQGPEFLTYFQNEAQLEKSRLLSDRFSAERPKGSFSTLEIQRTEQGDSAMYLCASSFKASGEETQYFGPGTRLLVL.

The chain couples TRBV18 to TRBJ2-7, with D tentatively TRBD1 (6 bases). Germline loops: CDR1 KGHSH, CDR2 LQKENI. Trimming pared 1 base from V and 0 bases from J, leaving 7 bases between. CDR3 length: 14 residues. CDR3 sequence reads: CASSPQGVSYEQYF. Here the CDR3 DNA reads TGTGCCAGCTCACCACAGGGGGTCTCCTACGAGCAGTACTTC.

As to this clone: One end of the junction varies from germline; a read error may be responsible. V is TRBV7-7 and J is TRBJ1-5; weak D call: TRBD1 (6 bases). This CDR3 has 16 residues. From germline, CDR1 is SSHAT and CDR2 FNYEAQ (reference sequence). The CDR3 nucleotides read TGTGCTAGCAGCCCCAGGGGACCGAGTAGCAATCAGCCCCAGCATTTT. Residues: CASSPRGPSSNQPQHF. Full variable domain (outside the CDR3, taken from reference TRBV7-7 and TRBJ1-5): GAGVSQSPRYKVTKRGQDVTLRCDPISSHATLYWYQQALGQGPEFLTYFNYEAQPDKSGLPSDRFSAERPEGSISTLTIQRTEQRDSAMYRCASSPRGPSSNQPQHFGDGTRLSIL.

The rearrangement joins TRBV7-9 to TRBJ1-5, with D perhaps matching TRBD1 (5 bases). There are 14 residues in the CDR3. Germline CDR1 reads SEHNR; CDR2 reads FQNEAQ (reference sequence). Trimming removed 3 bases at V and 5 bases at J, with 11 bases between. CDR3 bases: TGTGCCAGCAGCTTTTGGGGGACTGATCAGCCCCAGCATTTT. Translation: CASSFWGTDQPQHF.

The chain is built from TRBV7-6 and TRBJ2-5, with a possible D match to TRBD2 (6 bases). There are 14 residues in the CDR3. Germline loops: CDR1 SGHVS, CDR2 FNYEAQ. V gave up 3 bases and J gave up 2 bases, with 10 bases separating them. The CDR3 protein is CASSFGGEQETQYF. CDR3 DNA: TGTGCCAGCAGCTTCGGCGGGGAACAAGAGACCCAGTACTTC.

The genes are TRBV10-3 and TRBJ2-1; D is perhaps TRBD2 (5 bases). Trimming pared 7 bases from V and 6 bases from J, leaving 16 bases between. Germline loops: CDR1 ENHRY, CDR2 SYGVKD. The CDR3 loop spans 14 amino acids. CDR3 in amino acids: CAIMPSNVFNEQFF. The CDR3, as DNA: TGTGCCATCATGCCTAGCAATGTTTTCAATGAGCAGTTCTTC.

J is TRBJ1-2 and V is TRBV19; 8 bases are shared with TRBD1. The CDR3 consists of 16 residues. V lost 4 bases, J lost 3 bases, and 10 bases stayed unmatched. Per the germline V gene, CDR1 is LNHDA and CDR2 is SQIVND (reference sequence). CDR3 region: CASSTYSGGPHYGYTF. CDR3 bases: TGTGCCAGTAGTACCTACTCAGGGGGCCCCCACTATGGCTACACCTTC.

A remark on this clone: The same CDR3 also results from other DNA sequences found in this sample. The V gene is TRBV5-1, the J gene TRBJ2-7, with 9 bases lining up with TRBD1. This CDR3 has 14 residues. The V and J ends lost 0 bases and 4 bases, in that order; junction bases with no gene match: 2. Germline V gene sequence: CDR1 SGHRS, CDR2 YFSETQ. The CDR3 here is CASSLGTGAYEQYF. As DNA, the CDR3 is TGCGCCAGCAGCTTGGGGACAGGGGCTTACGAGCAGTACTTC.

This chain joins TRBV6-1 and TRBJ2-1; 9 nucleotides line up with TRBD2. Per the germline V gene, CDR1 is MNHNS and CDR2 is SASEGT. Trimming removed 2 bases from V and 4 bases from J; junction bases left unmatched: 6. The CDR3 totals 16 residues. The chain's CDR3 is CASSESEAGGYNEQFF. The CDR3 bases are TGTGCCAGCAGTGAATCGGAAGCGGGAGGATACAATGAGCAGTTCTTC.

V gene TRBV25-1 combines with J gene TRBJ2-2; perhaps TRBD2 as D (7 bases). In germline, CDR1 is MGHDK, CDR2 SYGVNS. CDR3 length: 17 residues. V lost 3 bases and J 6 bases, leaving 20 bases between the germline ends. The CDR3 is CASSDSHGGGGPGELFF. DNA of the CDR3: TGTGCCAGCAGTGACTCTCACGGTGGGGGGGGGCCCGGGGAGCTGTTTTTT. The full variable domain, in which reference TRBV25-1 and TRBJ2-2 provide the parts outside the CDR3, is EADIYQTPRYLVIGTGKKITLECSQTMGHDKMYWYQQDPGMELHLIHYSYGVNSTEKGDLSSESTVSRIRTEHFPLTLESARPSHTSQYLCASSDSHGGGGPGELFFGEGSRLTVL.